The 11 T cell receptor beta chains in this list originate from one sample, sequenced in a study of technical replicates of blood from a few donors. Data came from immunoSEQ multiplex PCR; TCRdb stores just in-frame clones and leaves some out. This sample has approximately 89,000 clones; over 90% occur once, and the top ten carry 0.3% to 0.45%. Material for sequencing was T cells isolated from PBMCs. These receptors were obtained from a human donor in good health.

This clone was seen only once. The J gene is TRBJ2-7, the V gene TRBV29-1, with 7 bases lining up with TRBD2. The ends lost 7 bases at V and 7 bases at J; junction bases unmatched: 10. CDR3 size: 12 residues. The germline CDR1 and CDR2 sequences are SQVTM and ANQGSEA. The CDR3 nucleotides read TGCAGCGCCTCGGGAGCGGGGTGGGAGCAGTACTTC. Amino acid sequence: CSASGAGWEQYF.

This sequence joins TRBV6-1 and TRBJ1-2; 7 nucleotides line up with TRBD1. Germline V lookup: CDR1 MNHNS, CDR2 SASEGT. The CDR3 runs 13 residues. V was clipped by 2 bases and J by 14 bases; unmatched bases: 11. The CDR3 nucleotides are TGTGCCAGCAGTGAACCAGAGGGCAGGGGGGAAACCTTC. Its translation is CASSEPEGRGETF.

This chain joins TRBV9 and TRBJ1-3; possible D gene TRBD1, 5 bases. The CDR3 consists of 17 residues. In germline, CDR1 is SGDLS, CDR2 YYNGEE. Trimming pared 0 bases from V and 1 base from J, leaving 14 bases between. As DNA, the CDR3 is TGTGCCAGCAGCGTAGCTTCCGGGGGTGCGTCTGGAAACACCATATATTTT. Its translation: CASSVASGGASGNTIYF.

The gene calls are TRBV29-1 and TRBJ1-2, with D uncertain. The CDR3 spans 13 residues. Germline V lookup: CDR1 SQVTM, CDR2 ANQGSEA. Trimming took 0 bases from V and 2 from J, leaving 7 bases between them. The CDR3 nucleotides are TGCAGCGTTGAAGATGGGCAGAACTATGGCTACACCTTC. Residues: CSVEDGQNYGYTF.

The CDR3 reads CASSLDEGVQPQHF. The CDR3 nucleotides are TGTGCCAGCAGCTTAGATGAGGGGGTACAGCCCCAGCATTTT. The chain has TRBV7-2 and TRBJ1-5; D may be TRBD1 (6 bases). The V end was cut by 1 base, the J end by 7 bases, with 11 bases between. Germline V lookup: CDR1 SGHTA, CDR2 FQGNSA. The CDR3 contains 14 residues.

The chain combines TRBV28 with TRBJ2-7; 10 nucleotides agree with TRBD2. V shed 7 bases, J shed 3 bases, and the junction held 3 bases outside the gene matches. The CDR3 extends over 13 amino acids. From germline, CDR1 is MDHEN and CDR2 SYDVKM. This CDR3 is CASKAGGIYEQYF. In DNA form, the CDR3 reads TGTGCCAGCAAAGCGGGAGGGATCTACGAGCAGTACTTC.

The V gene is TRBV5-4, the J gene TRBJ2-1; 10 nucleotides align to TRBD1. The CDR3 is 17 amino acids. Trimming at V came to 4 bases and at J to 3 bases, leaving 10 bases not matched to a gene. Per the germline V gene, CDR1 is SGHNT and CDR2 is YYREEE (reference sequence). The CDR3 here is CASSPLGGTGDYNEQFF. The CDR3 nucleotides read TGTGCCAGCAGCCCACTTGGCGGGACAGGGGACTACAATGAGCAGTTCTTC. Full variable domain (remainder filled in from reference TRBV5-4 and TRBJ2-1): ETGVTQSPTHLIKTRGQQVTLRCSSQSGHNTVSWYQQALGQGPQFIFQYYREEENGRGNFPPRFSGLQFPNYSSELNVNALELDDSALYLCASSPLGGTGDYNEQFFGPGTRLTVL.

The genes are TRBV6-1 and TRBJ2-1; possible D gene TRBD2, 5 bases. The CDR3 totals 13 residues. Trimming took 6 bases from V and 6 from J, leaving 12 bases between them. Germline CDR1 is MNHNS and CDR2 is SASEGT. The CDR3 protein is CASRLVSSNEQFF. CDR3 DNA: TGTGCCAGCAGACTAGTAAGTTCCAATGAGCAGTTCTTC.

The rearrangement uses TRBV4-1 and TRBJ1-5; a weak D match, TRBD1 (6 bases). CDR1 and CDR2 from the germline V gene are MGHRA and YSYEKL. The length of the CDR3 is 15 residues. V was trimmed by 1 base and J by 3 bases, leaving 10 bases between them. The CDR3, as DNA: TGCGCCAGCAGCCAAGTAGGGGGTGTCAATCAGCCCCAGCATTTT. Its translation: CASSQVGGVNQPQHF.

This clone was seen a single time. Here the CDR3 reads CASSLAGDREVNEQFF. In nucleotides, the CDR3 is TGCGCCAGCAGCTTGGCCGGGGACAGGGAGGTCAATGAGCAGTTCTTC. V is TRBV5-1 and J is TRBJ2-1; 9 bases line up with TRBD1. The germline CDR1 and CDR2 sequences are SGHRS and YFSETQ. Unmatched junction bases numbered 7, after V lost 0 bases and J lost 6 bases. The CDR3 has 16 residues.

V usage is TRBV7-3 and J usage is TRBJ2-1; D is ambiguous. The CDR3 extends over 12 amino acids. V gave up 4 bases and J gave up 7 bases, with 8 bases separating them. The germline V gene has CDR1 SGHTA and CDR2 FQGTGA. The CDR3 region has the DNA TGTGCCAGCAGCTCTAGTTTTAATGAGCAGTTCTTC. It codes for CASSSSFNEQFF.